This TCR beta chain was retrieved from a study of blood T cell repertoires in COVID-19. In the study overall: The United States, Italy and Spain supplied acute and convalescent COVID-19 samples.

The study drew participants aged roughly 18 to 89 years from under 30 US areas. Which cohort a participant joined came from the clinical history participants gave. Exposed participants encountered a COVID-19 case during the 2 weeks preceding study entry. This CDR3 spans 16 amino acids. V shed 7 bases and J 0 bases; nucleotides not matched to a gene: 11. The germline V gene encodes CDR1 MDHEN and CDR2 SYDVKM. Sequencing used immunoSEQ multiplex PCR; TCRdb keeps in-frame clones, though not all of them. The sample has 430,000 or so clones; approximately 90% are singletons. The TCR sequence derives from a woman between 18 and 30 years old who had been exposed to COVID-19. The chain carries TRBV28 and TRBJ1-1, with 7 nucleotides matching TRBD1. The specimen was PBMCs or T cells enriched from blood (not recorded which). CDR3 sequence: CASNLRQGTLNTEAFF. CDR3 DNA sequence: TGTGCCAGCAACCTGAGACAGGGAACTTTGAACACTGAAGCTTTCTTT. Combining the CDR3 with reference TRBV28 and TRBJ1-1 gives the whole variable domain DVKVTQSSRYLVKRTGEKVFLECVQDMDHENMFWYRQDPGLGLRLIYFSYDVKMKEKGDIPEGYSVSREKKERFSLILESASTNQTSMYLCASNLRQGTLNTEAFFGQGTRLTVV.